This TCR beta chain comes out of a study of regulatory T cells in long-lasting Graves disease. This clonotype was picked up a small number of times. Researchers made TCR beta libraries by using iRepertoire HTBI primers and running Arm-PCR on CDR3 regions. TCRdb re-analysed the multiplex PCR reads in MiXCR, keeping a single row per CDR3 protein. The sample comprises about 460,000 distinct CDR3 sequences, under 25% of which are singletons, and around 14% rests with the top ten. Time point in this sample: persistent/refractory GD, antithyroid drugs over 5 years with positive TRAb. Making the TCR library involved RNA that had been extracted from PBMCs. The material was peripheral blood mononuclear cells (PBMCs), obtained when the disease was refractory, from a patient treated with antithyroid drugs. This sequence originates from a female donor with Graves disease.

The CDR3 here is CASSSGGREKLFF. CDR3 nucleotide sequence: TGTGCCAGCAGTTCGGGGGGACGAGAAAAACTGTTTTTT. This sequence joins TRBV27 and TRBJ1-4; D might be TRBD1 (5 bases). This CDR3 is built from 13 residues. Between the trimmed V and J ends, which lost 4 bases and 8 bases, there was a span of 11 bases. CDR1 is MNHEY, CDR2 SMNVEV, per germline (reference sequence). Complete variable domain (other parts from reference TRBV27 and TRBJ1-4): EAQVTQNPRYLITVTGKKLTVTCSQNMNHEYMSWYRQDPGLGLRQIYYSMNVEVTDKGDVPEGYKVSRKEKRNFPLILESPSPNQTSLYFCASSSGGREKLFFGSGTQLSVL.